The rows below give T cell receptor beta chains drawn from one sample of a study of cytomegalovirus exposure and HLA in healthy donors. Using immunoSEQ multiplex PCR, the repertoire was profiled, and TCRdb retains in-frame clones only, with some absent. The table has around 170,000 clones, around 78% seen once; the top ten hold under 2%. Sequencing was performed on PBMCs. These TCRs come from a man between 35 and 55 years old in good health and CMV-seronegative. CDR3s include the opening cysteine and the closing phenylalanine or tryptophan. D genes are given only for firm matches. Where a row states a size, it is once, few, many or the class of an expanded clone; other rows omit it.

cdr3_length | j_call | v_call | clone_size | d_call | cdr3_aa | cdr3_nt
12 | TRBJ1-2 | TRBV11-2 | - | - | CASSLWEGGYTF | TGTGCCAGCAGCTTATGGGAGGGTGGCTACACCTTC
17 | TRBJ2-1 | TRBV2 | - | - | CASSEEGGAFPYNEQFF | TGTGCCAGCAGTGAAGAAGGAGGAGCGTTTCCCTACAATGAGCAGTTCTTC
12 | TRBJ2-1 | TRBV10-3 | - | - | CAISEVAGEQFF | TGTGCCATCAGTGAGGTAGCTGGGGAGCAGTTCTTC
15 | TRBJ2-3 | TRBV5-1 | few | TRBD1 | CASSFTDRGRDTQYF | TGCGCCAGCAGCTTTACGGACAGGGGGCGAGATACGCAGTATTTT
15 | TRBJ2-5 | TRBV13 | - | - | CASSFRGTSQETQYF | TGTGCCAGCAGCTTCCGCGGGACTTCTCAAGAGACCCAGTACTTC
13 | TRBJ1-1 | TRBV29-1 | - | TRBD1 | CSVGTGGDTEAFF | TGCAGCGTGGGGACAGGAGGGGACACTGAAGCTTTCTTT
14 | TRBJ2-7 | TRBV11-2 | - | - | CASSQGTLSYEQYF | TGTGCCAGCAGCCAGGGGACGCTGTCCTACGAGCAGTACTTC
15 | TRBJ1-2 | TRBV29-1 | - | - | CSVGAGQGTNYGYTF | TGCAGCGTTGGGGCAGGGCAGGGTACTAACTATGGCTACACCTTC
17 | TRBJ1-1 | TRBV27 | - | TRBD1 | CASRPVGPQGFGTEAFF | TGTGCCAGCAGACCCGTAGGGCCACAGGGGTTCGGCACTGAAGCTTTCTTT
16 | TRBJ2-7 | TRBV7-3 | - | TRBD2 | CASSPGLAGGPYEQYF | TGTGCCAGCAGTCCCGGACTAGCGGGAGGGCCATACGAGCAGTACTTC
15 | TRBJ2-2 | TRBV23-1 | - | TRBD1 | CARLSGTGMAGELFF | TGCGCCAGGCTTTCCGGGACAGGGATGGCCGGGGAGCTGTTTTTT
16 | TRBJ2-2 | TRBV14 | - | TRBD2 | CASSQARRGGTGELFF | TGTGCCAGCAGCCAAGCGAGGAGGGGAGGGACCGGGGAGCTGTTTTTT
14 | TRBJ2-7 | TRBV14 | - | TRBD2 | CASSRDYQGHEQYF | TGTGCCAGCAGCCGGGACTACCAAGGCCACGAGCAGTACTTC
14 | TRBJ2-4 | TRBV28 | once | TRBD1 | CASSRLTGVNSQYF | TGTGCCAGCAGTCGGTTGACAGGGGTGAACAGTCAGTACTTC
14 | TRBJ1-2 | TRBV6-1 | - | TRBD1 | CASSEAHRGYGYTF | TGTGCCAGCAGTGAAGCGCACAGGGGGTATGGCTACACCTTC
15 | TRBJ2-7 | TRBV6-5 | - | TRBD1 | CASSPSGTGGYEQYF | TGTGCCAGCAGTCCTTCCGGGACAGGGGGCTACGAGCAGTACTTC
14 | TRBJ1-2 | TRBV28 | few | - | CASSLYIGGYGYTF | TGTGCCAGCAGTTTATATATCGGGGGCTATGGCTACACCTTC
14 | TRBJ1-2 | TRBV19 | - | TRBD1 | CASSISQGSNGYTF | TGTGCCAGTAGTATTTCACAGGGGAGTAATGGCTACACCTTC
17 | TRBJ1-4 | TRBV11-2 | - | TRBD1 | CASSLVTGGSSAEKLFF | TGTGCCAGCAGCTTAGTGACAGGGGGCTCGTCCGCGGAAAAACTGTTTTTT
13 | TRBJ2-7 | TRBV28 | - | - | CASASRLSYEQYF | TGTGCCAGCGCTAGCCGATTGTCCTACGAGCAGTACTTC
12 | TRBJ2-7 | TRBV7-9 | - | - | CASSFDSDEQYF | TGTGCCAGCAGCTTCGACAGTGACGAGCAGTACTTC
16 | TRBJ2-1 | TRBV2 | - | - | CASSRNLASDYNEQFF | TGTGCCAGCAGCCGGAACCTAGCGAGTGATTACAATGAGCAGTTCTTC
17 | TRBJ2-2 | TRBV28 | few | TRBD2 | CASSQGEAGGGTGELFF | TGTGCCAGCAGCCAGGGAGAAGCGGGAGGGGGCACCGGGGAGCTGTTTTTT
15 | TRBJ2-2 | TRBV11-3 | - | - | CASSGGAINTGELFF | TGTGCCAGCAGCGGGGGGGCTATAAACACCGGGGAGCTGTTTTTT
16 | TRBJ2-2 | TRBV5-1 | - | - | CASSPGVAANTGELFF | TGCGCCAGCAGCCCTGGAGTAGCGGCTAACACCGGGGAGCTGTTTTTT
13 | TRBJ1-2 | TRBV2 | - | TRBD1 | CARAGTGGHGYTF | TGTGCCAGGGCTGGGACAGGGGGCCATGGCTACACCTTC
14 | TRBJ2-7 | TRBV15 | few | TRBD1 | CATSREQGAREQYF | TGTGCCACCAGCAGAGAGCAGGGGGCAAGGGAGCAGTACTTC
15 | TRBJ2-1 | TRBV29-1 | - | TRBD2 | CSPWTSGSRRNEQFF | TGCAGCCCTTGGACTAGCGGGAGTCGAAGGAATGAGCAGTTCTTC
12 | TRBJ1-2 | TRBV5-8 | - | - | CASRNRVDGYTF | TGTGCCAGCAGGAACAGGGTCGATGGCTACACCTTC
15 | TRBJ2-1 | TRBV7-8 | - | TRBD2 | CASSSEGLAFDEQFF | TGTGCCAGCAGCTCAGAGGGACTAGCGTTCGATGAGCAGTTCTTC
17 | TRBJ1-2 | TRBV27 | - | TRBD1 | CASTHLPTNRGPDGYTF | TGTGCCAGCACCCACCTCCCCACTAACAGGGGGCCAGATGGCTACACCTTC
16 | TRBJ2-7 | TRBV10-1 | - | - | CASSGGQTMRTYEQYF | TGCGCCAGCAGTGGAGGACAGACGATGAGGACCTACGAGCAGTACTTC
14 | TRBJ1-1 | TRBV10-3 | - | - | CATGPVGMNTEAFF | TGTGCCACCGGTCCCGTGGGCATGAACACTGAAGCTTTCTTT
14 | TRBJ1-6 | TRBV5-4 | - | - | CASSLSVINSPLHF | TGTGCCAGCAGCTTGTCTGTTATAAATTCACCCCTCCACTTT
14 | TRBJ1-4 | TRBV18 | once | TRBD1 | CASSLGQSNEKLFF | TGTGCCAGCTCACTGGGACAGTCTAATGAAAAACTGTTTTTT
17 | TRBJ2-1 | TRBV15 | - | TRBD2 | CATSRSTSGKSGNEQFF | TGTGCCACCAGCAGGTCGACTAGCGGGAAAAGTGGAAATGAGCAGTTCTTC
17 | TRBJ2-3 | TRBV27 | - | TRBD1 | CASSSRRTGISTDTQYF | TGTGCCAGCAGTTCTCGCCGGACAGGTATAAGCACAGATACGCAGTATTTT
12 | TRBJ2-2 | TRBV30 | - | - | CAWSVRAGELFF | TGTGCCTGGAGTGTACGGGCCGGGGAGCTGTTTTTT
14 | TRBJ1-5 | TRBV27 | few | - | CASSQQGGNQPQHF | TGTGCCAGCAGCCAACAGGGTGGCAATCAGCCCCAGCATTTT
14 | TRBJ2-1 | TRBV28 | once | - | CASSLAGTYNEQFF | TGTGCCAGCAGTTTAGCGGGAACCTACAATGAGCAGTTCTTC
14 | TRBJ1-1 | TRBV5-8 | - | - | CASSLHPENTEAFF | TGTGCCAGCAGCTTACATCCAGAGAACACTGAAGCTTTCTTT
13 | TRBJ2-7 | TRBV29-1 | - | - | CSVLPRPWSEQYF | TGCAGCGTTTTACCCCGACCCTGGAGCGAGCAGTACTTC
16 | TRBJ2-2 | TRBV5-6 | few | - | CASSFEGWANTGELFF | TGTGCCAGCAGCTTTGAGGGCTGGGCGAACACCGGGGAGCTGTTTTTT